These 20 T cell receptor beta chains originate from one sample sequenced in a study of cytomegalovirus exposure and HLA in healthy donors. 13 Jbeta primers and 60 Vbeta primers were used for the PCR. Generated by immunoSEQ multiplex PCR, the TCRdb table keeps only in-frame clones and is missing some. This table has tens of thousands of clones, 70% to 90% appearing once. Sequencing was carried out using PBMCs. Receptor source: a young woman in good health and CMV-seropositive.

V usage is TRBV5-5 and J usage is TRBJ1-1; D possibly corresponds to TRBD1 (5 bases). Trimming pared 2 bases from V and 5 bases from J, leaving 10 bases between. Germline CDR1 reads SGHKS; CDR2 reads YYEKEE (reference sequence). This CDR3 comprises 13 residues. The CDR3 DNA is TGTGCCAGCAGCTTTGACAGAGGAACTGAAGCTTTCTTT. Translation gives CASSFDRGTEAFF.

The rearrangement uses TRBV19 and TRBJ1-3; 8 bases are shared with TRBD1. Germline lookup yields CDR1 LNHDA and CDR2 SQIVND (reference sequence). V lost 8 bases to trimming and J lost 0 bases; unmatched junction nucleotides: 3. The CDR3 is 14 residues long. The CDR3 spells CASWDRTSGNTIYF. CDR3 coding DNA: TGTGCCAGTTGGGACAGGACCTCTGGAAACACCATATATTTT.

The chain employs TRBV7-3 and TRBJ2-7; the D gene is possibly TRBD1 (5 bases). The V end lost 4 bases, the J end lost 5 bases, and 9 bases lay between the germline ends. Germline lookup yields CDR1 SGHTA and CDR2 FQGTGA. This CDR3 has 12 residues. The CDR3 is CASSSQGNEQYF. CDR3 coding DNA: TGTGCCAGCAGCTCTCAGGGAAACGAGCAGTACTTC.

The chain couples TRBV30 to TRBJ2-7; TRBD2 aligns across 8 bases. Germline V lookup: CDR1 GTSNPN, CDR2 SVGIG (reference sequence). The CDR3 covers 17 residues. Trimming took 0 bases from V and 0 from J; bases not matched to a gene: 10. The CDR3 here is CAWSVFGRAGSSYEQYF. CDR3 nucleotide sequence: TGTGCCTGGAGTGTATTCGGGAGGGCCGGGAGCTCCTACGAGCAGTACTTC. Together with reference TRBV30 and TRBJ2-7, the CDR3 gives the full variable domain: SQTIHQWPATLVQPVGSPLSLECTVEGTSNPNLYWYRQAAGRGLQLLFYSVGIGQISSEVPQNLSASRPQDRQFILSSKKLLLSDSGFYLCAWSVFGRAGSSYEQYFGPGTRLTVT.

The V call is TRBV5-1, the J call TRBJ2-5, with TRBD2 identical over 10 bases. The J call is in doubt because the DNA end fits TRBJ2-7 better. CDR3 length: 14 residues. The germline CDR1 and CDR2 sequences are SGHRS and YFSETQ. The CDR3 nucleotides are TGCGCCAGCAGCAGAGGACTAGCGGCTTACGAGCAGTACTTC. Translating it yields CASSRGLAAYEQYF.

This clone was seen only once. The rearrangement joins TRBV15 to TRBJ2-5, with 11 bases fitting TRBD2. Unmatched junction bases numbered 1, after V lost 3 bases and J lost 1 base. Germline V gene data show CDR1 as LNHNV and CDR2 as YYDKDF (reference sequence). The CDR3 sequence is 15 residues long. The CDR3 DNA reads TGTGCCACCAGCAGTAGCGGGAGGGTCCAAGAGACCCAGTACTTC. Residues: CATSSSGRVQETQYF.

The chain employs TRBV7-9 and TRBJ1-2; 7 bases line up with TRBD1. Trimming at V came to 5 bases and at J to 0 bases, leaving 3 bases not matched to a gene. Germline V gene lookup returns CDR1 SEHNR and CDR2 FQNEAQ (reference sequence). The CDR3 runs to 14 residues. The CDR3 DNA sequence: TGTGCCAGCAGCGAGACAGGGCCTAACTATGGCTACACCTTC. Translation gives CASSETGPNYGYTF.

This chain connects TRBV5-8 to TRBJ1-1; D perhaps matches TRBD1 (5 bases). The CDR3 extends over 15 amino acids. CDR1 SGHTS and CDR2 YDEGEE come from the germline V gene. V was clipped by 5 bases and J by 1 base, with 15 bases between them. DNA for the CDR3: TGTGCCAGCAGTTCCTATACTGGGGCGAACACTGAAGCTTTCTTT. It translates to CASSSYTGANTEAFF.

The genes are TRBV6-5 and TRBJ2-1, with 10 nucleotides matching TRBD1. After removal of 0 bases from V and 8 bases from J, the junction contained 7 bases not matched to a gene. Germline V lookup: CDR1 MNHEY, CDR2 SVGAGI. The CDR3 is 16 amino acids. Here the CDR3 DNA reads TGTGCCAGCAGTTACTCCCGGGACAGGGGCGGGGATGAGCAGTTCTTC. Protein sequence: CASSYSRDRGGDEQFF.

The chain carries TRBV5-1 and TRBJ2-5; 9 nucleotides line up with TRBD1. The CDR3 is made up of 16 amino acids. Germline lookup yields CDR1 SGHRS and CDR2 YFSETQ. V shed 4 bases, J shed 2 bases, and the junction held 9 bases outside the gene matches. CDR3: CASSPGQGLRQETQYF. The CDR3 DNA sequence: TGCGCCAGCAGCCCGGGACAGGGTCTGAGGCAAGAGACCCAGTACTTC.

V and J are TRBV5-1 and TRBJ1-6, with D possibly TRBD1 on 6 matching bases. The V gene's germline CDR1 is SGHRS and CDR2 YFSETQ. V dropped 4 bases and J dropped 7 bases, with 15 bases sitting between them. This CDR3 comprises 15 residues. This CDR3 reads CASSNGQLGNSPLHF. CDR3 bases: TGCGCCAGCAGCAACGGACAGCTTGGGAATTCACCCCTCCACTTT.

This clone came up once. This chain joins TRBV2 and TRBJ2-1, with 11 bases lining up with TRBD2. V trimming: 5 bases; J trimming: 2 bases; junction bases outside the gene matches: 2. The CDR3 totals 15 residues. CDR1 and CDR2 (germline): SNHLY, FYNNEI. The CDR3 DNA reads TGTGCCAGCAGTCGACTAGCGGGGACCTACAATGAGCAGTTCTTC. Translating gives CASSRLAGTYNEQFF.

This sequence joins TRBV28 and TRBJ2-6, with D perhaps TRBD1 (5 bases). The CDR3 has 15 residues. Trimming removed 7 bases at V and 0 bases at J, with 10 bases between. Germline values: CDR1 MDHEN, CDR2 SYDVKM. The CDR3 spells CASNTGYSGANVLTF. DNA of the CDR3: TGTGCCAGCAATACAGGCTACTCTGGGGCCAACGTCCTGACTTTC.

This chain joins TRBV19 and TRBJ2-7; D perhaps matches TRBD1 (5 bases). V lost 6 bases and J 0 bases, leaving 15 bases between the germline ends. CDR1 LNHDA and CDR2 SQIVND come from the germline V gene (reference sequence). This CDR3 contains 15 residues. This CDR3 reads CASRLSGAYSYEQYF. The CDR3 DNA follows: TGTGCCAGTAGATTAAGTGGGGCCTACTCCTACGAGCAGTACTTC.

The chain combines TRBV10-2 with TRBJ2-5; D is undetermined. The J call may be in error: the DNA end matches TRBJ2-7 better. Germline assignment: CDR1 WSHSY and CDR2 SAAADI. CDR3 size: 12 residues. The CDR3 sequence: CASSEALYEQYF. The CDR3 region has the DNA TGCGCCAGCAGTGAGGCACTATACGAGCAGTACTTC.

This chain connects TRBV2 to TRBJ1-1; the D is unclear. This CDR3 comprises 13 residues. Between the trimmed V and J ends, which lost 7 bases and 2 bases, there was a span of 11 bases. Looked up from germline, CDR1 is SNHLY and CDR2 is FYNNEI. CDR3 region: CASNLGQNTEAFF. CDR3 DNA sequence: TGTGCCAGCAACCTTGGGCAAAACACTGAAGCTTTCTTT.

The chain couples TRBV5-4 to TRBJ2-1, with 7 bases lining up with TRBD2. V dropped 0 bases and J dropped 10; count of bases not matched to a gene: 1. This CDR3 has 12 amino acids. Germline lookup yields CDR1 SGHNT and CDR2 YYREEE (reference sequence). In nucleotides, the CDR3 is TGTGCCAGCAGCTTGGTGACTAGCGAGCAGTTCTTC. The encoded protein is CASSLVTSEQFF.

V gene TRBV28 combines with J gene TRBJ1-5; a weak D match, TRBD1 (5 bases). The V end lost 4 bases, the J end lost 5 bases, and 15 bases lay between the germline ends. Germline V gene lookup returns CDR1 MDHEN and CDR2 SYDVKM. This CDR3 region has 15 residues. DNA of the CDR3: TGTGCCAGCAGTTCCCAGGGCGGTAACTATCAGCCCCAGCATTTT. Protein: CASSSQGGNYQPQHF.

This clone has a single count. The J gene is TRBJ1-5, the V gene TRBV28; tentatively, D is TRBD1 (5 bases). V was shortened by 4 bases and J by 3 bases, with 16 bases between the two germline ends. The V gene's germline CDR1 is MDHEN and CDR2 SYDVKM. The CDR3 extends over 16 amino acids. The CDR3 is CASSWGDGGFNQPQHF. The CDR3 DNA sequence: TGTGCCAGCAGTTGGGGGGATGGGGGATTCAATCAGCCCCAGCATTTT.

The chain employs TRBV19 and TRBJ2-2, with TRBD2 as a possible D gene (5 bases). Germline V lookup: CDR1 LNHDA, CDR2 SQIVND (reference sequence). The CDR3 has 14 amino acids. V was shortened by 9 bases and J by 0 bases, with 11 bases between the two germline ends. The CDR3 bases are TGTGCCAGCCGAACTAGGACGAACACCGGGGAGCTGTTTTTT. Translated, it gives CASRTRTNTGELFF. Looking up the rest from reference TRBV19 and TRBJ2-2 gives the full variable domain: DGGITQSPKYLFRKEGQNVTLSCEQNLNHDAMYWYRQDPGQGLRLIYYSQIVNDFQKGDIAEGYSVSREKKESFPLTVTSAQKNPTAFYLCASRTRTNTGELFFGEGSRLTVL.